The text below deals with one T cell receptor (beta chain). Here immunoSEQ multiplex PCR was the method, and the copy in TCRdb shows in-frame clones only, minus some. The sample yields about 82,000 clones, about 87% seen once. This sample is drawn from a study of control samples from healthy donors and cancer patients. This TCR was sampled from a man aged 45-60 years in good health. Sequencing was performed on blood.

The CDR3 sequence is CASGQSYGYTF. The CDR3 DNA reads as TGTGCCAGCGGACAGTCCTATGGCTACACCTTC. The gene calls are TRBV19 and TRBJ1-2; TRBD1 is a possible D gene (6 bases). The CDR3 runs to 11 residues. Deletions cut 9 bases from V and 4 bases from J, with 9 bases between. Germline CDR1 LNHDA, CDR2 SQIVND (reference sequence).